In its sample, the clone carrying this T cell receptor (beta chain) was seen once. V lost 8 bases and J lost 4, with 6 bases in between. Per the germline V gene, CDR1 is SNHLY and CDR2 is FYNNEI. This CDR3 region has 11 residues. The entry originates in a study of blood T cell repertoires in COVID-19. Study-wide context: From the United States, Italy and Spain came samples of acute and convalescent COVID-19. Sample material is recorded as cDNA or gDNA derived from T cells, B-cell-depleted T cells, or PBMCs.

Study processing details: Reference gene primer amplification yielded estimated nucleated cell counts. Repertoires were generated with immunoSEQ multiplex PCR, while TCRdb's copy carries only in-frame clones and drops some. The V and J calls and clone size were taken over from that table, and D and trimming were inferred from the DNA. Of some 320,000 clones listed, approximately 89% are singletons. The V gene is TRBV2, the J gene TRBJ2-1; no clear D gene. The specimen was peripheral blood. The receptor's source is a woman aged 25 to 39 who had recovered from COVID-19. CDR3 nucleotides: TGTGCCAGCCTCTATTACAATGAGCAGTTCTTC. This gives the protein CASLYYNEQFF. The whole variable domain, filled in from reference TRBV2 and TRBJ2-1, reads EPEVTQTPSHQVTQMGQEVILRCVPISNHLYFYWYRQILGQKVEFLVSFYNNEISEKSEIFDDQFSVERPDGSNFTLKIRSTKLEDSAMYFCASLYYNEQFFGPGTRLTVL.